Listed below are T cell receptor beta chains from one sample, sequenced in a study of identical twins. TCRdb ran MiXCR on the 5' RACE reads and lists one entry per CDR3 protein. In the table there are roughly 720,000 distinct CDR3 sequences, 18% of which are singletons. These records were also assigned to another study, of T cells expressing NK-cell markers.

The sequenced material came from PBMCs. The receptor set was obtained from a woman aged 18-29 years in good health. Each CDR3 is given with its conserved first and last residue.

length	V	CDR3
15	TRBV6-5	CASSSSGTGDPGYTF
15	TRBV7-2	CASSLDGGMNTEAFF
15	TRBV3-1	CASSQGASGIDEQYF
13	TRBV29-1	CSVAVRLYNEQFF
12	TRBV30	CAWSSGRETQYF
13	TRBV10-3	CAISERASGGYTF
11	TRBV20-1	CSTQRYNEQYF
12	TRBV20-1	CSASGAHDTQYF
15	TRBV20-1	CSARTPRGRENEQFF
16	TRBV20-1	CSALDSYREVDGGYTF
13	TRBV27	CASSLGGSGTQYF
14	TRBV5-6	CASSPGSIGETQYF
15	TRBV7-9	CASSFNSGGLDEQYF
16	TRBV6-5	CASSYSPSGSSNEQFF
14	TRBV12-3/TRBV12-4	CASSRHEGSGELFF
14	TRBV2	CASTGTGHTDTQYF
15	TRBV11-2	CASLRVLDGANVLTF
14	TRBV20-1	CSAVRGPVTDTQYF
13	TRBV10-2	CASSAQRLPPQHF
15	TRBV4-2	CASSQGTSNTGELFF
11	TRBV20-1	CSAPKAGELFF
14	TRBV12-3/TRBV12-4	CASSLGRAAAEQYF
14	TRBV5-1	CASSPSAERDEQFF
16	TRBV3-1	CASSQVDGSGANVLTF
14	TRBV29-1	CSVGTTVNTGELFF